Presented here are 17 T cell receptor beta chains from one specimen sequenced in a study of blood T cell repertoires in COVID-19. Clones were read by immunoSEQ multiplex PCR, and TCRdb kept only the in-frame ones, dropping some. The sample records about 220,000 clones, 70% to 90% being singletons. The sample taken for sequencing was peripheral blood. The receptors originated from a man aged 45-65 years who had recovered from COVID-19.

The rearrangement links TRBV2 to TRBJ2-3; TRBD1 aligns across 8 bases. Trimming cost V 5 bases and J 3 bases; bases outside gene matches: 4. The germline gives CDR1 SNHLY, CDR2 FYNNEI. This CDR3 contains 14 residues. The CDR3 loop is CASSRGQVTDTQYF. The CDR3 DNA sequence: TGTGCCAGCAGTCGGGGACAGGTGACAGATACGCAGTATTTT.

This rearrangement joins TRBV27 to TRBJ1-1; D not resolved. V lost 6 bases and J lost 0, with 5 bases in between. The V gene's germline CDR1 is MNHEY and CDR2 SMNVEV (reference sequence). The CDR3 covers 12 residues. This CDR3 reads CASRHMNTEAFF. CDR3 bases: TGTGCCAGCAGGCACATGAACACTGAAGCTTTCTTT.

CDR3 residues: CASRERGINQPQHF. CDR3 nucleotide sequence: TGTGCCAGCAGGGAAAGAGGGATCAATCAGCCCCAGCATTTT. The V call is TRBV28, the J call TRBJ1-5; D call uncertain. V was shortened by 6 bases and J by 3 bases, with 12 bases between the two germline ends. This CDR3 is built from 14 residues. Germline V gene sequence: CDR1 MDHEN, CDR2 SYDVKM.

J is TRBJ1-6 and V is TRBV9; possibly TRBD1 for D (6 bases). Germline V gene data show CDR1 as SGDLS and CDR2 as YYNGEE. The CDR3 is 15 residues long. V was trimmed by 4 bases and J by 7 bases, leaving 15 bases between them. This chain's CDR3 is CASSPVSGANSPLHF. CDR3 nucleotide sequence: TGTGCCAGCAGCCCCGTTTCAGGGGCCAATTCACCCCTCCACTTT.

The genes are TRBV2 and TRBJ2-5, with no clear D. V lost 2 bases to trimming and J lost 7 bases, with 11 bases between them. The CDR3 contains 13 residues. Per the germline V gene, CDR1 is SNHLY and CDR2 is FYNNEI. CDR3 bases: TGTGCCAGCAGTGAACATAGTACGGGGACCCAGTACTTC. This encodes CASSEHSTGTQYF.

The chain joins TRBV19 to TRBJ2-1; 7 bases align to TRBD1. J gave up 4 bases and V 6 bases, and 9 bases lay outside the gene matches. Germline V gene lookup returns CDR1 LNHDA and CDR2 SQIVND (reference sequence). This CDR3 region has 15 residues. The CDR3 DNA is TGTGCCAGTAGCAAACAGGGGACGGGGTACAATGAGCAGTTCTTC. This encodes CASSKQGTGYNEQFF.

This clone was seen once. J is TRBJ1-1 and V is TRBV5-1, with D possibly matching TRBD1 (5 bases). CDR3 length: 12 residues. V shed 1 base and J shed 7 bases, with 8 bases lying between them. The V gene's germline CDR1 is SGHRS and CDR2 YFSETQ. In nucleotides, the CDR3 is TGCGCCAGCAGCTTGCAAACAGGTGAAGCTTTCTTT. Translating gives CASSLQTGEAFF.

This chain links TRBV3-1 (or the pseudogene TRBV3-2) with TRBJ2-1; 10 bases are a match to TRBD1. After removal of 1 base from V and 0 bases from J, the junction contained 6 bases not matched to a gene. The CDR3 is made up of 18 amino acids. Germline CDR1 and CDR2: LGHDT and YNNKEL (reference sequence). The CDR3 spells CASSQVSGTGVSYNEQFF. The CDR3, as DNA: TGTGCCAGCAGCCAAGTCTCCGGGACAGGGGTCTCCTACAATGAGCAGTTCTTC.

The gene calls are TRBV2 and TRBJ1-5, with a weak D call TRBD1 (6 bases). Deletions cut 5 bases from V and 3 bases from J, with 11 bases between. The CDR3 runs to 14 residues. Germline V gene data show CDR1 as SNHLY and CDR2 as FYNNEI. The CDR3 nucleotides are TGTGCCAGCAGTTCACAGGGTATCAATCAGCCCCAGCATTTT. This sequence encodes CASSSQGINQPQHF.

CDR3 DNA: TGTGCCAGCAGCCGACAGGGCTACGAGCAGTACTTC. Its protein product is CASSRQGYEQYF. The chain is built from TRBV4-2 and TRBJ2-7; the match to TRBD1 covers 7 bases. The germline V gene has CDR1 LGHNA and CDR2 YNFKEQ. The CDR3 spans 12 residues. Trimming removed 4 bases from V and 3 bases from J; junction bases left unmatched: 0.

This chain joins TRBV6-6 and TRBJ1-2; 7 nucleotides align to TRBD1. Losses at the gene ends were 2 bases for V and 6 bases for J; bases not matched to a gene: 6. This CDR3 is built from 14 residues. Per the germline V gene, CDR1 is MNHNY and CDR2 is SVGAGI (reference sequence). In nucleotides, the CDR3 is TGTGCCAGCAGTTACGACGGGACAGCGGATGGCTACACCTTC. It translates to CASSYDGTADGYTF.

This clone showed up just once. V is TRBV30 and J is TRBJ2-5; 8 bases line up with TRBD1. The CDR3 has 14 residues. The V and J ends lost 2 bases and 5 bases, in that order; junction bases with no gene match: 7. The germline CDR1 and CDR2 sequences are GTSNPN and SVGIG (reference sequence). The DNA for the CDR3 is TGTGCCTGGAGTAAAGAATGGACAGGGGAGACCCAGTACTTC. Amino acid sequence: CAWSKEWTGETQYF. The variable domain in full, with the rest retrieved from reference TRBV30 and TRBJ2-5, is SQTIHQWPATLVQPVGSPLSLECTVEGTSNPNLYWYRQAAGRGLQLLFYSVGIGQISSEVPQNLSASRPQDRQFILSSKKLLLSDSGFYLCAWSKEWTGETQYFGPGTRLLVL.

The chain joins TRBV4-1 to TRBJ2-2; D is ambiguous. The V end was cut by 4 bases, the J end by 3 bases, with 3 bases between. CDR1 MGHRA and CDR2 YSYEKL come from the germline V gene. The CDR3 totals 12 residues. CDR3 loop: CASSPDTGELFF. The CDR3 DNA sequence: TGCGCCAGCAGCCCTGACACCGGGGAGCTGTTTTTT.

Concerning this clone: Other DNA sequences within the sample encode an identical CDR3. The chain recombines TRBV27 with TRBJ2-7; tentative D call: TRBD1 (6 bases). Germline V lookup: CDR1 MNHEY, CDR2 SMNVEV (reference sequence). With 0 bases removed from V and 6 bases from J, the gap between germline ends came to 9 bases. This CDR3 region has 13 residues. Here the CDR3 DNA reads TGTGCCAGCAGTTTATCTCAGGGGTCCGAGCAGTACTTC. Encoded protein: CASSLSQGSEQYF.

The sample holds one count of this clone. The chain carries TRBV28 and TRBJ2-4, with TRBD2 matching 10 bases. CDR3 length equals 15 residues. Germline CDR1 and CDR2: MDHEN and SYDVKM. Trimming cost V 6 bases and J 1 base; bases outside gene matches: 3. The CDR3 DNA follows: TGTGCCAGCAGCCCTAGCGGGAGTGCCAAAAACATTCAGTACTTC. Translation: CASSPSGSAKNIQYF.

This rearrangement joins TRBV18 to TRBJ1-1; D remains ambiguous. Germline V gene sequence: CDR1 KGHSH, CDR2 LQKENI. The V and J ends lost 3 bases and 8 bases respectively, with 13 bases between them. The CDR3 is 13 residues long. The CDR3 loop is CASSPVQTREAFF. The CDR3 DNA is TGTGCCAGCTCACCGGTCCAAACGCGGGAAGCTTTCTTT.

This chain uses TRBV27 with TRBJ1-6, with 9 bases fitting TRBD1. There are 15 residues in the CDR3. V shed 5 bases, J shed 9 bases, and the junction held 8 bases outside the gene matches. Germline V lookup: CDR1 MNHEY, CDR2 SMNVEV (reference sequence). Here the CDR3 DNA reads TGTGCCAGCAGTAGCCCCGGGACAGGGTCTTCACCCCTCCACTTT. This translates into CASSSPGTGSSPLHF.